The rows below give T cell receptor beta chains drawn from one sample of a study of memory CD4+ T cells and cytomegalovirus serostatus. Some clones are missing from TCRdb's copy, which holds only in-frame ones; the method was immunoSEQ multiplex PCR. Here the sample spans about 27,000 clones, approximately 80% being singletons. Sequencing used memory CD4+ T cells from blood. These receptor sequences come from an adult in good health and CMV-seronegative. The conserved cysteine and the conserved F or W are not part of the CDR3 here. Each record gives: J gene, clone size, V gene, D gene, CDR3 protein. A D gene is named only where the DNA matches it firmly. Clone size, where shown, is once, few, many, or a class for clones that have expanded.

j_gene: TRBJ2-7; abundance: NA; v_gene: TRBV11-3; d_gene: TRBD1; CDR3aa: ASLVPPRDRVYEQY
j_gene: TRBJ1-1; abundance: medium-sized; v_gene: TRBV5-1; d_gene: NA; CDR3aa: ASRQGQNTEAF
j_gene: TRBJ2-1; abundance: NA; v_gene: TRBV29-1; d_gene: NA; CDR3aa: SVQRSSYNEQF
j_gene: TRBJ2-6; abundance: NA; v_gene: TRBV27; d_gene: NA; CDR3aa: ASGRGGSGANVLT
j_gene: TRBJ1-1; abundance: few; v_gene: TRBV7-8; d_gene: NA; CDR3aa: ASSLESAATEAF
j_gene: TRBJ2-7; abundance: NA; v_gene: TRBV5-3; d_gene: NA; CDR3aa: ARGFLGCPPYEQY
j_gene: TRBJ1-2; abundance: NA; v_gene: TRBV5-1; d_gene: TRBD1; CDR3aa: ASSLGGTGDGYGYT
j_gene: TRBJ2-7; abundance: NA; v_gene: TRBV23-1; d_gene: TRBD1; CDR3aa: ASSQSDRRYSYEQY
j_gene: TRBJ2-1; abundance: NA; v_gene: TRBV18; d_gene: TRBD1; CDR3aa: ASSPWDSLGNEQF
j_gene: TRBJ2-5; abundance: NA; v_gene: TRBV5-1; d_gene: TRBD2; CDR3aa: ASSSGGRGETQY